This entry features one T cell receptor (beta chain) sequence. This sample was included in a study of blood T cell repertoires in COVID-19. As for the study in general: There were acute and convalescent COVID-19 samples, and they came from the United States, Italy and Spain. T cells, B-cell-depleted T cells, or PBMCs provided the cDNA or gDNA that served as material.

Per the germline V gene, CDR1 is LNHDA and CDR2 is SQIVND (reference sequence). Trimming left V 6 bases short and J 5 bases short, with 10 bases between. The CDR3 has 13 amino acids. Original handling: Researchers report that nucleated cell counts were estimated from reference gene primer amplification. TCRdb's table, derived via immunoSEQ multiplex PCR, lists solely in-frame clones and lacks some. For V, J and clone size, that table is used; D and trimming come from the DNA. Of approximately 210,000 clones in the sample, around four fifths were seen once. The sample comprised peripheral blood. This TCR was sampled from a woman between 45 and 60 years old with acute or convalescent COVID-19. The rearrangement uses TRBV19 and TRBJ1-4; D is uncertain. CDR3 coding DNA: TGTGCCAGTAGGACATGGTCGAATGAAAAACTGTTTTTT. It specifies CASRTWSNEKLFF.